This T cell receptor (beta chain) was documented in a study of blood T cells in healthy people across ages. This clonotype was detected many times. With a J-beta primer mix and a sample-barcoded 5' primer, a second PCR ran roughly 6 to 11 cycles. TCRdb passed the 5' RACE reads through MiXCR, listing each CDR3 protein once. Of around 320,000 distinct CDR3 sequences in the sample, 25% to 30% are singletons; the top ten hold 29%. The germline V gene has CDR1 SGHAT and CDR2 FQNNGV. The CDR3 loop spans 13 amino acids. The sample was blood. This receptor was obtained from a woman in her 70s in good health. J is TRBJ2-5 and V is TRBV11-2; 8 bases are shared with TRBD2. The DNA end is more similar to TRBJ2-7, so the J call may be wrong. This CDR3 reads CASNPSGGYEQYF. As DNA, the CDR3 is TGTGCCAGCAACCCCTCGGGGGGGTACGAGCAGTACTTC.